The TCR beta chain under discussion was sequenced for a study of blood T cells in healthy people across ages. Study observations and caveats: Naive T cell percentage by flow cytometry tracked strongly with beta diversity.

Every donor provided roughly 10 milliliters of peripheral blood. Of note for this clonotype: Its antigen is as yet unknown.

The CDR3 is 15 residues long. The germline gives CDR1 SGHRS, CDR2 YFSETQ. V dropped 3 bases and J dropped 0; count of bases not matched to a gene: 6. Using a J-beta primer mix together with a sample-barcoded 5' primer, a second PCR was run for roughly 7 to 11 cycles. TCRdb fed the 5' RACE reads into MiXCR, producing one record per CDR3 protein. This table holds 650,000 to 800,000 distinct CDR3 sequences, around two fifths found once. The chain recombines TRBV5-1 with TRBJ2-7, with 7 bases aligning to TRBD1. The origin of this receptor is a man aged 55-75 years in good health. The sequencing input was blood. The CDR3 is CASSSGTVDSYEQYF. For the CDR3, the DNA is TGCGCCAGCAGCTCCGGGACAGTGGACTCCTACGAGCAGTACTTC.